These 5 T cell receptor beta chains were sequenced from one sample in a study of blood T cells in healthy people across ages (dated by TCRdb to 2015 to 2017). Libraries were constructed by 5' RACE. Instrument on record: Illumina HiSeq 2500. A second PCR of about 6 to 11 cycles was run with a J-beta primer mix and a sample-barcoded 5' primer. Using fastp at Q25 and MiXCR, TCRdb reprocessed the public reads and kept productive beta chains. For every CDR3 protein sequence, its rows merge into one entry that carries the most common genes and DNA. This sample comprises 1.5 million to 2 million distinct CDR3 sequences, roughly 27% of them detected only once. In total, the top ten clones hold 7.7% of the sample. Source material: blood. The receptor source for this set is a woman aged 25 to 39 in good health.

CDR3 DNA sequence: TGTGCCATCAGCGGACTAGCGGGGTCGGGGGAGCAGTTCTTC. The encoded protein is CAISGLAGSGEQFF. The genes are TRBV10-3 and TRBJ2-1; 12 bases align to TRBD2. This CDR3 contains 14 residues. Germline V gene sequence: CDR1 ENHRY, CDR2 SYGVKD. The trim removed 6 bases at V and 10 bases at J, leaving 7 bases unmatched.

This clonotype showed up just a few times. The chain combines TRBV5-1 with TRBJ1-1, with D maybe TRBD1 (6 bases). Deletions cut 2 bases from V and 4 bases from J, with 12 bases between. The CDR3 is 14 residues long. Germline V gene sequence: CDR1 SGHRS, CDR2 YFSETQ. CDR3 sequence (DNA): TGCGCCAGCAGCTTTGATAGGGGGAGCACTGAAGCTTTCTTT. Amino acid sequence: CASSFDRGSTEAFF. Drawing the rest from reference TRBV5-1 and TRBJ1-1, the complete variable domain is KAGVTQTPRYLIKTRGQQVTLSCSPISGHRSVSWYQQTPGQGLQFLFEYFSETQRNKGNFPGRFSGRQFSNSRSEMNVSTLELGDSALYLCASSFDRGSTEAFFGQGTRLTVV.

V gene TRBV12-3 or TRBV12-4 combines with J gene TRBJ1-5; D not resolved. The CDR3 totals 13 residues. V gave up 6 bases and J gave up 7 bases, with 13 bases separating them. CDR3 protein: CASSLHGGQPQHF. As DNA, the CDR3 is TGTGCCAGCAGCCTCCACGGCGGGCAGCCCCAGCATTTT.

In its sample, this clonotype was seen once. This chain connects TRBV6-5 to TRBJ2-1, with D perhaps matching TRBD2 (5 bases). V was shortened by 4 bases and J by 10 bases, with 14 bases between the two germline ends. CDR1 and CDR2 (germline): MNHEY, SVGAGI. CDR3 size: 13 residues. This CDR3 is CASSSGISGEQFF. CDR3 DNA: TGTGCCAGCAGTTCCGGGATTTCAGGAGAGCAGTTCTTC.

The table lists this clonotype with a few counts. Germline and junction disagree at one end, which may indicate a read error. V gene TRBV6-5 combines with J gene TRBJ2-3; D gene unclear. Germline values: CDR1 MNHEY, CDR2 SVGAGI. The CDR3 has 12 amino acids. The CDR3, as DNA: TGTGCCGGCAGCCCCCTGGGGGATACGCAGTATTTT. Its translation: CAGSPLGDTQYF.